This T cell receptor (beta chain) was sequenced in a study of shared clonotypes between healthy human individuals. Sequenced by immunoSEQ multiplex PCR; TCRdb stores in-frame clones only, minus some. Of more than 400,000 clones in the sample, 96% are singletons; the top ten hold approximately 0.06%. The receptor comes from a woman in her 30s in good health. The sequencing sample was made of naive CD4+ T cells sorted from blood. Described subset: CD45RA+ positively selected.

CDR3 nucleotide sequence: TGCGCCAGCAGCCAAGAAGGTGGCACTGAAGCTTTCTTT. It is translated as CASSQEGGTEAFF. J is TRBJ1-1 and V is TRBV4-1; no clear D gene. Per the germline V gene, CDR1 is MGHRA and CDR2 is YSYEKL. This CDR3 has 13 amino acids. Trimming took 0 bases from V and 4 from J, leaving 6 bases between them.